This T cell receptor (beta chain) was sequenced in a study of blood T cell repertoires in COVID-19. Assay used: immunoSEQ multiplex PCR; TCRdb lists only in-frame clones, some missing. This sample has some 95,000 clones, with under 85% found just once. Germline-derived CDR1 and CDR2 are KGHDR and SFDVKD. The length of the CDR3 is 14 residues. The V gene end was trimmed by 6 bases and the J gene end by 3 bases; junction bases not matched to a gene: 6. This clone was seen once. The source of this sequence is a man aged 70 or older with acute or convalescent COVID-19. The chain combines TRBV24-1 with TRBJ2-5, with TRBD2 matching over 7 bases. Sequencing was done on a sample of peripheral blood. CDR3 DNA: TGTGCCACCAGTATAGGACTAGGAGAAGAGACCCAGTACTTC. Translating gives CATSIGLGEETQYF.